The 17 T cell receptor beta chains presented below share a single source sample, sequenced in a study of blood T cells in healthy people across ages. Next came a second PCR, run for about 6 to 11 cycles, which used a sample-barcoded 5' primer along with a J-beta primer mix. Via MiXCR, TCRdb re-called the 5' RACE reads, giving one row per CDR3 protein. This sample carries about 1,500,000 distinct CDR3 sequences, around two fifths of them seen once, and the ten largest clones take 7% to 9.5%. The sequenced material came from blood. Receptors originate from a woman aged 18-30 years in good health.

The sample holds a few counts of this clonotype. The chain uses TRBV2 and TRBJ2-1, with a tentative D call TRBD1 (6 bases). The CDR3 is 14 amino acids. From germline, CDR1 is SNHLY and CDR2 FYNNEI. V was pared by 3 bases and J by 4 bases, with 10 bases between. The CDR3 loop is CASSDWTDYNEQFF. The CDR3 DNA reads as TGTGCCAGCAGTGACTGGACAGATTACAATGAGCAGTTCTTC.

This sequence joins TRBV24-1 and TRBJ2-5; D call uncertain. V dropped 4 bases and J dropped 11 bases, with 10 bases sitting between them. The CDR3 contains 11 residues. Germline V gene lookup returns CDR1 KGHDR and CDR2 SFDVKD. CDR3: CATSDNNEQYF. CDR3 nucleotide sequence: TGTGCCACCAGTGACAACAATGAGCAGTACTTC.

This clonotype appeared a single time. The chain has TRBV5-1 and TRBJ2-3; D possibly corresponds to TRBD1 (6 bases). The V gene lost 0 bases and the J gene lost 6 bases, with 17 bases spanning the gap. Germline loops: CDR1 SGHRS, CDR2 YFSETQ. The CDR3 has 16 amino acids. The CDR3 sequence: CASSLAGVPSIDTQYF. CDR3 nucleotides: TGCGCCAGCAGCTTGGCAGGGGTCCCGAGTATTGATACGCAGTATTTT.

The genes are TRBV5-1 and TRBJ1-2; 12 positions match TRBD1. Per the germline V gene, CDR1 is SGHRS and CDR2 is YFSETQ. The CDR3 is made up of 16 amino acids. V dropped 4 bases and J dropped 8; count of bases not matched to a gene: 12. The CDR3 protein is CASSTQGQGALFGYTF. In DNA, the CDR3 is TGCGCCAGCAGCACCCAGGGACAGGGGGCGTTATTCGGCTACACCTTC.

This clonotype was counted between two and nine times. The chain employs TRBV7-9 and TRBJ2-5; 11 bases fit TRBD2. Germline lookup yields CDR1 SEHNR and CDR2 FQNEAQ (reference sequence). The J segment lost 11 bases and the V segment lost 5 bases, leaving 16 bases of the junction unmatched. CDR3 length: 16 residues. CDR3 sequence (DNA): TGTGCCAGCAGCACCCCCGGGACTAGCGGTAACAATGAGCAGTACTTC. Translated, it gives CASSTPGTSGNNEQYF.

This clonotype was counted between two and nine times. J is TRBJ2-1 and V is TRBV20-1, with a weak D call TRBD2 (6 bases). The CDR3 consists of 15 residues. Deletions cut 5 bases from V and 7 bases from J, with 21 bases between. Germline values: CDR1 DFQATT, CDR2 SNEGSKA (reference sequence). CDR3 coding DNA: TGCAGTGCTTTACTAGCAGTGGGGAGGAGGAATGAGCAGTTCTTC. This gives the protein CSALLAVGRRNEQFF.

A few counts support this clonotype. This chain uses TRBV20-1 with TRBJ2-4; TRBD1 matches 12 bases. Germline V gene data show CDR1 as DFQATT and CDR2 as SNEGSKA (reference sequence). The CDR3 consists of 22 residues. V was pared by 3 bases and J by 13 bases, with 34 bases of the junction left unmatched. In DNA form, the CDR3 reads TGCAGTGCTAGTCCTTCCAGGGCCTCCGGGACAGGGGGCTGGATAGAACCGGGAGAGCAGTACTTC. Residues: CSASPSRASGTGGWIEPGEQYF.

The CDR3 coding sequence is TGTGCCAGCACCCTTTGGGGCAGGGAAGCTTTCTTT. Amino acid sequence: CASTLWGREAFF. V gene TRBV12-3 or TRBV12-4 combines with J gene TRBJ1-1; D might be TRBD1 (5 bases). Trimming cost V 7 bases and J 8 bases, with 14 bases left between them. The CDR3 has 12 residues.

This clonotype was picked up many times. The chain is built from TRBV12-3 or TRBV12-4 and TRBJ2-7; D gene unclear. The V gene lost 3 bases and the J gene lost 3 bases, with 6 bases spanning the gap. The CDR3 runs 12 residues. CDR3 nucleotide sequence: TGTGCCAGCAGTTTCTCGGGCTACGAGCAGTACTTC. It translates to CASSFSGYEQYF.

V usage is TRBV3-1 and J usage is TRBJ1-2, with D unclear. CDR3 length: 12 residues. The V gene's germline CDR1 is LGHDT and CDR2 YNNKEL (reference sequence). V shed 4 bases and J shed 12 bases, with 15 bases lying between them. The CDR3: CASSPAAGIHTF. For the CDR3, the DNA is TGTGCCAGCAGCCCCGCGGCGGGGATTCACACCTTC.

The J gene is TRBJ1-4, the V gene TRBV28; 10 bases fit TRBD1. This CDR3 is built from 18 residues. The germline CDR1 and CDR2 sequences are MDHEN and SYDVKM. V shed 2 bases and J 7 bases; nucleotides not matched to a gene: 13. The CDR3 reads CASSLRDATGGFGEKLFF. The DNA of the CDR3 is TGTGCCAGCAGTTTAAGGGACGCGACAGGGGGCTTTGGTGAAAAACTGTTTTTT.

There are a few counts of this clonotype. The chain recombines TRBV12-3 or TRBV12-4 with TRBJ2-7; D is perhaps TRBD1 or TRBD2 (5 bases each). The CDR3 loop spans 15 amino acids. V was shortened by 5 bases and J by 2 bases, with 16 bases between the two germline ends. The CDR3 DNA reads as TGTGCCAGCAGTACGCGGACTCGGGGCGCCTACGAGCAGTACTTC. Translated, it gives CASSTRTRGAYEQYF.

This clonotype occurred a few times. Written as DNA, the CDR3 is TGCAGTGCTAGTCCGACAGGGTCCGAGCAGTACTTC. It translates to CSASPTGSEQYF. The chain links TRBV20-1 to TRBJ2-7, with 7 bases identical to TRBD1. Germline lookup yields CDR1 DFQATT and CDR2 SNEGSKA (reference sequence). The CDR3 has 12 residues. With V trimmed by 3 bases and J by 6 bases, 5 bases remained unmatched.

V gene TRBV12-5 combines with J gene TRBJ1-5; a weak D match, TRBD1 (6 bases). The length of the CDR3 is 17 residues. In germline, CDR1 is LGHNT, CDR2 FRNRAP. The germline V and J ends were trimmed by 1 base and 1 base, with 14 bases remaining between them. CDR3 sequence: CASGLGRGTESNQPQHF. CDR3 in DNA: TGTGCTAGTGGTTTGGGGAGGGGGACGGAAAGCAATCAGCCCCAGCATTTT.

V usage is TRBV11-3 and J usage is TRBJ2-3; 11 bases are a match to TRBD1. J gave up 4 bases and V 3 bases, and 3 bases lay outside the gene matches. The CDR3 is 15 amino acids. Looked up from germline, CDR1 is SGHNT and CDR2 is YENEEA. CDR3 in DNA: TGTGCCAGCAGCTTGGGACAGGGGGAGGCAGATACGCAGTATTTT. Its protein product is CASSLGQGEADTQYF. The variable domain in full, completed from reference TRBV11-3 and TRBJ2-3, reads EAGVVQSPRYKIIEKKQPVAFWCNPISGHNTLYWYLQNLGQGPELLIRYENEEAVDDSQLPKDRFSAERLKGVDSTLKIQPAELGDSAVYLCASSLGQGEADTQYFGPGTRLTVL.

The genes are TRBV20-1 and TRBJ1-2, with D hard to call. This CDR3 has 14 amino acids. Germline CDR1 and CDR2: DFQATT and SNEGSKA (reference sequence). The V gene lost 2 bases and the J gene lost 0 bases, with 10 bases spanning the gap. The CDR3 bases are TGCAGTGCTAGACCGGGCTCGACTAACTATGGCTACACCTTC. Translating it yields CSARPGSTNYGYTF.

This chain connects TRBV12-3 or TRBV12-4 to TRBJ2-2; 8 bases agree with TRBD1. The CDR3 consists of 17 residues. J was trimmed by 4 bases and V by 1 base; bases with no gene match: 8. CDR3 in amino acids: CASSLGAGGRTTGELFF. The CDR3 coding sequence is TGTGCCAGCAGTTTAGGCGCAGGGGGCAGGACCACCGGGGAGCTGTTTTTT.